This TCR beta chain was captured in a study of Graves' ophthalmopathy and Graves' hyperthyroidism. Across the study: The collection of peripheral blood took place at initial diagnosis, before any treatment. Study outcomes and limitations: The model predicted ophthalmopathy progression with 60% to 71% sensitivity and around 72% specificity.

The authors diagnosed from clinical symptoms, serum thyroxine, TRAb, thyroid ultrasound and orbital computed tomography. Sampling around 10 ml of fresh peripheral blood provided the PBMCs. V shed 3 bases, J shed 4 bases, and the junction held 7 bases outside the gene matches. This CDR3 spans 15 amino acids. Per the germline V gene, CDR1 is KGHDR and CDR2 is SFDVKD. This clonotype occurred many times. Its matching antigen is unknown. RNA transcripts were the template, and TCR beta CDR3 regions were amplified from them. HTBI primers primed a first-round RT-PCR, and a second-round multiplex PCR followed. From the multiplex PCR reads, TCRdb called clonotypes with MiXCR, one entry per CDR3 protein. The sample records a few hundred thousand distinct CDR3 sequences, about a sixth being singletons.

Sequencing was done on a sample of peripheral blood. The chain links TRBV24-1 to TRBJ2-5; TRBD1 aligns across 7 bases. The source of this sequence is an adult woman with stable Graves' hyperthyroidism. The CDR3 loop reads CATSDTRGRGETQYF. CDR3 DNA: TGTGCCACCAGTGATACAAGGGGGCGCGGAGAGACCCAGTACTTC.